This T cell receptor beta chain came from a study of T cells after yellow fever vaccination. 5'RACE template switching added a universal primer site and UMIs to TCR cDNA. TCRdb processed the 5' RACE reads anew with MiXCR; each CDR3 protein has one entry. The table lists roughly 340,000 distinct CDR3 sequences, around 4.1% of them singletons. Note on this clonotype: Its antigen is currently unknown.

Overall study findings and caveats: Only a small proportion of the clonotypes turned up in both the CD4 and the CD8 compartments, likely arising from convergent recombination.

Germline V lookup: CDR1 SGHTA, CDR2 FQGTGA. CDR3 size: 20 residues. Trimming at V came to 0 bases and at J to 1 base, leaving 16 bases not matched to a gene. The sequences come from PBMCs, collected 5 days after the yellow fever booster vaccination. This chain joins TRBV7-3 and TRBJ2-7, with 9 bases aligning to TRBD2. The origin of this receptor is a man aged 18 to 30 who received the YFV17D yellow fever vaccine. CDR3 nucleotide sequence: TGTGCCAGCAGCTTAACGGGGGGGACTAGCCCGGGTTCTCGATCCTACGAGCAGTACTTC. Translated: CASSLTGGTSPGSRSYEQYF.